This T cell receptor (beta chain) was captured in a study of post-analysis software for immune sequencing data. Study overall: Courses of disease covered relapsing-remitting, secondary progressive and progressive-relapsing multiple sclerosis. Study conclusions and caveats: TRBV segments more frequent in patients than in controls numbered several and included TRBV5-6, TRBV5-1 and TRBV20-1. Multiple sclerosis patients had significantly lower normalized Chao1 diversity than controls. Batch-mates among the samples co-clustered strongly by F measure.

CDR3 length: 15 residues. Germline V gives CDR1 MDHEN, CDR2 SYDVKM. Between the trimmed V and J ends, which lost 6 bases and 0 bases, there was a span of 14 bases. Unique molecular identifiers were built into the TCR beta cDNA libraries. TCRdb used MiXCR to reprocess the PCR reads, holding one entry per CDR3 protein. Of 150,000 to 200,000 distinct CDR3 sequences listed, approximately 30% were seen once; the top ten hold approximately 1.6%. Details on this clonotype: The antigen remains unidentified.

This chain joins TRBV28 and TRBJ1-1; D gene ambiguous. This TCR was recovered from a girl aged 10 to 17 with multiple sclerosis. What was sequenced was blood. CDR3 amino acids: CASRGGAHMNTEAFF. The CDR3 DNA follows: TGTGCCAGCAGGGGAGGCGCCCATATGAACACTGAAGCTTTCTTT.